These 10 T cell receptor beta chains share one sample of origin, sequenced in a study of cytomegalovirus exposure and HLA in healthy donors. PCR employed 60 Vbeta and 13 Jbeta primers. The assay was immunoSEQ multiplex PCR, and TCRdb's table has in-frame clones only and misses some. Found here are over 150,000 clones, 75% to 85% of them singletons; the top ten hold 1.9%. The specimen sequenced was PBMCs. Receptors were obtained from a woman in her late teens or twenties in good health and CMV-seronegative.

Here the CDR3 reads CATSAGTGGRTEAFF. In DNA, the CDR3 is TGTGCCACCAGCGCCGGGACAGGGGGCCGAACTGAAGCTTTCTTT. This sequence joins TRBV15 and TRBJ1-1; TRBD1 aligns across 12 bases. Germline CDR1 LNHNV, CDR2 YYDKDF (reference sequence). The trim removed 5 bases at V and 5 bases at J, leaving 6 bases unmatched. The CDR3 is 15 residues long.

DNA for the CDR3: TGTGCCTGGAGTCCCGCGGTGATCGGGAGGGGCACCGGGGAGCTGTTTTTT. This translates into CAWSPAVIGRGTGELFF. The genes are TRBV30 and TRBJ2-2, with 8 bases aligning to TRBD2. Germline-derived CDR1 and CDR2 are GTSNPN and SVGIG (reference sequence). There are 17 residues in the CDR3. V lost 2 bases and J lost 4; bases outside the gene matches: 12.

This clone was detected once. The chain joins TRBV11-2 to TRBJ1-1; D uncertain. Between the trimmed V and J ends, which lost 6 bases and 1 base, there was a span of 9 bases. Per the germline V gene, CDR1 is SGHAT and CDR2 is FQNNGV. The CDR3 is 13 amino acids. The DNA for the CDR3 is TGTGCCAGCAGAGTGACACCGAACACTGAAGCTTTCTTT. This codes for CASRVTPNTEAFF.

The V gene is TRBV18, the J gene TRBJ2-7, with TRBD1 identical over 7 bases. In germline, CDR1 is KGHSH, CDR2 LQKENI. The CDR3 length is 14 residues. J gave up 6 bases and V 3 bases, and 8 bases lay outside the gene matches. CDR3 loop: CASSPPGQSGEQYF. CDR3 sequence (DNA): TGTGCCAGCTCACCCCCGGGACAGTCTGGCGAGCAGTACTTC.

This chain links TRBV28 with TRBJ1-2, with 12 bases fitting TRBD1. With V trimmed by 4 bases and J by 4 bases, 4 bases remained unmatched. CDR1 and CDR2 (germline): MDHEN, SYDVKM. The CDR3 length is 15 residues. CDR3 loop: CASSWGTGGAYGYTF. In DNA, the CDR3 is TGTGCCAGCAGTTGGGGGACAGGGGGCGCCTATGGCTACACCTTC.

The chain has TRBV6-5 and TRBJ1-1; D is unclear. The CDR3 sequence is 13 residues long. The ends were cut back, 0 bases at V and 5 bases at J, with 7 bases in the middle. Germline V gene sequence: CDR1 MNHEY, CDR2 SVGAGI. DNA of the CDR3: TGTGCCAGCAGTTACTCGGCGGGTACTGAAGCTTTCTTT. It codes for CASSYSAGTEAFF.

The rearrangement links TRBV7-9 to TRBJ2-3, with 8 bases matching TRBD2. Germline V gene lookup returns CDR1 SEHNR and CDR2 FQNEAQ (reference sequence). The CDR3 length is 16 residues. With 2 bases clipped from V and 0 bases from J, the junction kept 4 bases outside the gene matches. CDR3 region: CASSLPIAGSTDTQYF. CDR3 coding DNA: TGTGCCAGCAGCTTACCCATAGCGGGGAGCACAGATACGCAGTATTTT. Looking up the rest from reference TRBV7-9 and TRBJ2-3 gives the full variable domain: DTGVSQNPRHKITKRGQNVTFRCDPISEHNRLYWYRQTLGQGPEFLTYFQNEAQLEKSRLLSDRFSAERPKGSFSTLEIQRTEQGDSAMYLCASSLPIAGSTDTQYFGPGTRLTVL.

This clone was seen only once. This rearrangement joins TRBV18 to TRBJ1-5, with TRBD1 matching 7 bases. CDR1 is KGHSH, CDR2 LQKENI, per germline. The CDR3 covers 14 residues. Trimming removed 5 bases from V and 7 bases from J; junction bases left unmatched: 8. In DNA form, the CDR3 reads TGTGCCAGCTCAACAAACAGGGGCCGCCAGCCCCAGCATTTT. Protein sequence: CASSTNRGRQPQHF.

V and J are TRBV6-1 and TRBJ1-5, with TRBD1 matching 7 bases. CDR1 is MNHNS, CDR2 SASEGT, per germline. With 2 bases clipped from V and 0 bases from J, the junction kept 4 bases outside the gene matches. The CDR3 totals 16 residues. CDR3: CASSELRGPSNQPQHF. CDR3 DNA sequence: TGTGCCAGCAGTGAACTAAGGGGGCCTAGCAATCAGCCCCAGCATTTT.

The V call is TRBV10-3, the J call TRBJ2-7; D is perhaps TRBD1 (5 bases). Germline V gene lookup returns CDR1 ENHRY and CDR2 SYGVKD. Trimming took 3 bases from V and 1 from J, leaving 13 bases between them. The CDR3 is 15 residues long. CDR3 DNA: TGTGCCATCAGTGATCCAGGGATCGAATCCTACGAGCAGTACTTC. Residues: CAISDPGIESYEQYF.